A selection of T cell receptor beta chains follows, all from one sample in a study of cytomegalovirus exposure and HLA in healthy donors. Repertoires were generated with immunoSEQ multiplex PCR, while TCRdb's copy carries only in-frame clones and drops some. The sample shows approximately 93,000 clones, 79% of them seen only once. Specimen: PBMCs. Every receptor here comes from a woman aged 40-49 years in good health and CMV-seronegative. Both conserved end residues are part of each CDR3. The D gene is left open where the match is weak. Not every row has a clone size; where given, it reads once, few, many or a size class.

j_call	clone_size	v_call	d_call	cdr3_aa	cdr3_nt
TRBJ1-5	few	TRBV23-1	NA	CASSQNLSRVSDQPQHF	TGCGCCAGCAGTCAGAACTTATCCCGGGTCTCCGATCAGCCCCAGCATTTT
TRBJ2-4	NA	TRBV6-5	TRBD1	CASSYSTGGAQYF	TGTGCCAGCAGTTACTCGACAGGGGGCGCTCAGTACTTC
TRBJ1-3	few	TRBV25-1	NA	CASSRAGSGNTIYF	TGTGCCAGCAGTAGGGCGGGTTCTGGAAACACCATATATTTT
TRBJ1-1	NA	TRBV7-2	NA	CASSQLTAMNTEAFF	TGTGCCAGCAGCCAACTGACAGCTATGAACACTGAAGCTTTCTTT
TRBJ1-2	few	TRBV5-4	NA	CASSSRTGYTF	TGTGCCAGCAGCTCGCGGACAGGCTACACCTTC
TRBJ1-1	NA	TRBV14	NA	CASSQLTANTEAFF	TGTGCCAGCAGCCAATTGACAGCGAACACTGAAGCTTTCTTT
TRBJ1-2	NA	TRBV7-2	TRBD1	CASRPRTGGIYTF	TGTGCCAGCAGGCCTAGGACAGGGGGGATCTACACCTTC
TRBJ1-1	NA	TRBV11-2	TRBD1	CASSTAGGQTEAFF	TGTGCCAGCAGCACCGCAGGGGGTCAGACTGAAGCTTTCTTT
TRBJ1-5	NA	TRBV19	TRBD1	CASSIPGQGNQPQHF	TGTGCCAGTAGTATACCGGGACAGGGGAATCAGCCCCAGCATTTT
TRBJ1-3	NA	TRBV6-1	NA	CASSGTSGNTIYF	TGTGCCAGCAGCGGGACATCGGGAAACACCATATATTTT
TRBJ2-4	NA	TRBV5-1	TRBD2	CASSLVVGGSIQYF	TGCGCCAGCAGCTTGGTTGTAGGCGGGAGCATTCAGTACTTC
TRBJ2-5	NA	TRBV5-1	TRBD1	CASSLGATGGLNQYF	TGCGCCAGCAGCTTGGGGGCTACAGGGGGGCTCAACCAGTACTTC
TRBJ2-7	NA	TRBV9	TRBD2	CASSVEETSGTYEQYF	TGTGCCAGCAGCGTAGAAGAGACTAGCGGTACGTACGAGCAGTACTTC
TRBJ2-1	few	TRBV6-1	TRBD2	CASSEAGGGVNEQFF	TGTGCCAGCAGTGAAGCCGGGGGAGGGGTAAATGAGCAGTTCTTC
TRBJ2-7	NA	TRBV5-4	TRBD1	CASSLAYGQGSYEQYF	TGTGCCAGCAGCTTGGCCTATGGACAGGGGTCCTACGAGCAGTACTTC
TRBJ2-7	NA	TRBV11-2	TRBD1	CASSLDSLYGTGFYF	TGTGCCAGCAGCTTAGATTCACTGTACGGGACAGGGTTTTACTTC
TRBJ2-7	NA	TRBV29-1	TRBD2	CSVLAGGTYEQYF	TGCAGCGTTCTAGCGGGGGGGACCTACGAGCAGTACTTC
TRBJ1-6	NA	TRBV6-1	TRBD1	CASRTGQGNSPLHF	TGTGCCAGCAGGACGGGACAGGGTAATTCACCCCTCCACTTT
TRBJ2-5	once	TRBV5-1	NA	CASSIATSQETQYF	TGCGCCAGCAGCATAGCGACTTCACAAGAGACCCAGTACTTC
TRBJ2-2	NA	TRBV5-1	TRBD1	CASSLRQGDAGELFF	TGCGCCAGCAGCCTTAGACAGGGGGATGCCGGGGAGCTGTTTTTT
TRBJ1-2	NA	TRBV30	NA	CAWRQPSYYGYTF	TGTGCCTGGAGACAGCCGTCGTATTATGGCTACACCTTC